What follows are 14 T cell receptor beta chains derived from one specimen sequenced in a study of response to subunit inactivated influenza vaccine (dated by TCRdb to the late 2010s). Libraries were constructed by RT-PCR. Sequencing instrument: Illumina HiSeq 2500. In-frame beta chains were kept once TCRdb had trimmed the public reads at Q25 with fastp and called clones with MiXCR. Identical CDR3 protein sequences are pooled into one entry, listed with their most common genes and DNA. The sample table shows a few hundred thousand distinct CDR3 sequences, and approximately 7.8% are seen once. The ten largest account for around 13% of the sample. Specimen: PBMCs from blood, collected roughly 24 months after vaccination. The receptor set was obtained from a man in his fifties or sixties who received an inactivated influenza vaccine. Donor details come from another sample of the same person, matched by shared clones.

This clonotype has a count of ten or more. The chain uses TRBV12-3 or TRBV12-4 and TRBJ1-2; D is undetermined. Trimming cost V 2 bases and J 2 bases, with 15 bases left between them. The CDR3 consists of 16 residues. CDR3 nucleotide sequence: TGTGCCAGCAGTTTATTTTCCGGCAGGTGGAACTATGGCTACACCTTC. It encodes CASSLFSGRWNYGYTF.

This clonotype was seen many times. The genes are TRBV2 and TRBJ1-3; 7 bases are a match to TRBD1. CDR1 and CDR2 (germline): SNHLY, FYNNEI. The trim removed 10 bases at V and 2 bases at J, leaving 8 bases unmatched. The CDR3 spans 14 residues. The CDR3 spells CATIVGTAGNTIYF. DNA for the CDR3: TGTGCCACCATAGTAGGGACAGCTGGAAACACCATATATTTT. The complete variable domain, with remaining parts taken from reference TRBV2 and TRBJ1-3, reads EPEVTQTPSHQVTQMGQEVILRCVPISNHLYFYWYRQILGQKVEFLVSFYNNEISEKSEIFDDQFSVERPDGSNFTLKIRSTKLEDSAMYFCATIVGTAGNTIYFGEGSWLTVV.

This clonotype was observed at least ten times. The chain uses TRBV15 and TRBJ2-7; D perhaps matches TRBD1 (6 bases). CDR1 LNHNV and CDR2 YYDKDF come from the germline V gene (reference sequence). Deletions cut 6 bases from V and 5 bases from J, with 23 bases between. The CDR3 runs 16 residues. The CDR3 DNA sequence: TGTGCCACCAGTAAAACGGGACACACCAGGTTCAACGAGCAGTACTTC. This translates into CATSKTGHTRFNEQYF.

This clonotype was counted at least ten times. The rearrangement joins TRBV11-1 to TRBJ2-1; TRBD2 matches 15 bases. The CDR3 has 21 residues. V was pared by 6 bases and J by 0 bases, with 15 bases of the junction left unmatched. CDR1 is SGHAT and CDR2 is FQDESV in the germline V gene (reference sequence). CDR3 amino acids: CASRRSGTSGRKPYSYNEQFF. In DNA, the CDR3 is TGTGCCAGCAGGCGTTCCGGGACTAGCGGGAGGAAACCCTACTCCTACAATGAGCAGTTCTTC.

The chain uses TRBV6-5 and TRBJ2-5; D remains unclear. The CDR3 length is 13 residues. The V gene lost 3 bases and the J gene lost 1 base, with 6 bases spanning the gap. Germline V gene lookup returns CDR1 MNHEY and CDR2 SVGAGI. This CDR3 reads CASSYIFQETQYF. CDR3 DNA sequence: TGTGCCAGCAGTTATATTTTCCAAGAGACCCAGTACTTC.

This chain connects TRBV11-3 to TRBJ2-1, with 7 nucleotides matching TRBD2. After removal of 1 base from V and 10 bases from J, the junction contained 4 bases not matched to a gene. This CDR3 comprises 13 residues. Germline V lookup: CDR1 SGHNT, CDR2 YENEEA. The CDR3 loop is CASSLVAGEEQFF. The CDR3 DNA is TGTGCCAGCAGCTTAGTTGCGGGAGAAGAGCAGTTCTTC.

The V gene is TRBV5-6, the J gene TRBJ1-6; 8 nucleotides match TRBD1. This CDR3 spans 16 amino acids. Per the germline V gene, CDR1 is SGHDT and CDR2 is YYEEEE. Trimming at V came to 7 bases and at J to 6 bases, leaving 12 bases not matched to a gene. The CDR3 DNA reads TGTGCCAGCGGCCCCGGGACAGGTCTTCTTAATTCACCCCTCCACTTT. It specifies CASGPGTGLLNSPLHF.

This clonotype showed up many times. The CDR3 is CASSLAAGGNIQYF. CDR3 nucleotide sequence: TGTGCCAGCAGCTTAGCGGCAGGGGGAAACATTCAGTACTTC. The chain uses TRBV7-9 and TRBJ2-4; TRBD1 agrees at 7 bases. Germline CDR1 is SEHNR and CDR2 is FQNEAQ (reference sequence). The CDR3 has 14 residues. Losses at the gene ends were 0 bases for V and 6 bases for J; bases not matched to a gene: 2.

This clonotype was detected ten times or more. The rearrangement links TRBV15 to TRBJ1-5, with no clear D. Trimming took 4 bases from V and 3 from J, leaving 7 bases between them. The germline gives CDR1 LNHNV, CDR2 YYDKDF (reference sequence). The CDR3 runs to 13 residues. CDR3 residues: CATSKETNQPQHF. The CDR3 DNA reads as TGTGCCACCAGCAAGGAGACCAATCAGCCCCAGCATTTT.

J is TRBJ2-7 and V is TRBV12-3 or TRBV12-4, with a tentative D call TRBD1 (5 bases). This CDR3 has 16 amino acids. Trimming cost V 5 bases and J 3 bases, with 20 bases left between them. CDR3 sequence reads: CASSKYPGAGLYEQYF. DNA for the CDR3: TGTGCCAGCAGTAAATACCCTGGGGCAGGGCTCTACGAGCAGTACTTC.

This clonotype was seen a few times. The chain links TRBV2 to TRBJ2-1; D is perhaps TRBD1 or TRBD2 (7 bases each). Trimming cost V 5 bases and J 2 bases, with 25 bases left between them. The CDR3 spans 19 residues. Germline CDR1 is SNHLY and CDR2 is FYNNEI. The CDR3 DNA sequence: TGTGCCAGCAGTCCTCCGGGACAGACCGGGACTATAACCTACAATGAGCAGTTCTTC. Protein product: CASSPPGQTGTITYNEQFF.

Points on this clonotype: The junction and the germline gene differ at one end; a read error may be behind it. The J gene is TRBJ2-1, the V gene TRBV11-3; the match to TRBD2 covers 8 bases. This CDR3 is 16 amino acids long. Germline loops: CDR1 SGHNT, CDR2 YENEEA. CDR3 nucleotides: TGTGCCAGCAGCCTAGAGCGGGGGAGCCCGTACAATGAGCAGTTCTTC. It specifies CASSLERGSPYNEQFF. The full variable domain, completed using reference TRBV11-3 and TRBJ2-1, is EAGVVQSPRYKIIEKKQPVAFWCNPISGHNTLYWYLQNLGQGPELLIRYENEEAVDDSQLPKDRFSAERLKGVDSTLKIQPAELGDSAVYLCASSLERGSPYNEQFFGPGTRLTVL.

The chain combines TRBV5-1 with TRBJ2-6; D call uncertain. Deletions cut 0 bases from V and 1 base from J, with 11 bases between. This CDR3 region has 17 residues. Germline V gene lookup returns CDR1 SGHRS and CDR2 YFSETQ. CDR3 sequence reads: CASSLAGSLSGANVLTF. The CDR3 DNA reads TGCGCCAGCAGCTTGGCAGGCAGTTTATCTGGGGCCAACGTCCTGACTTTC.

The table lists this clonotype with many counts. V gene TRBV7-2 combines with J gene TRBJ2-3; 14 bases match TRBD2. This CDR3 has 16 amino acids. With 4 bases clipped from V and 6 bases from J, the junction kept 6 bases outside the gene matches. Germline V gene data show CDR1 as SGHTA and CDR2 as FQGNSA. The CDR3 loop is CASSSTSGGARDTQYF. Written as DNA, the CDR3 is TGTGCCAGCAGCTCGACTAGCGGGGGGGCCCGCGATACGCAGTATTTT.